Detailed here is one T cell receptor (beta chain). The CDR3 consists of 15 residues. With 4 bases clipped from V and 1 base from J, the junction kept 7 bases outside the gene matches. Germline CDR1 reads SGHNT; CDR2 reads YYREEE (reference sequence). Sequencing was performed with immunoSEQ multiplex PCR; in TCRdb, only in-frame clones are kept and a portion is missing. The table shows approximately 120,000 clones, with about 89% occurring only once. This specimen comes from a study of T cell responses to AZD1222 COVID-19 vaccine. The TCR comes from an adult in good health. The source material was peripheral blood, sampled on day 0 of AZD1222 vaccination. The rearrangement links TRBV5-4 to TRBJ1-1, with TRBD1 matching over 7 bases. The CDR3 reads CASSGRQGGNTEAFF. CDR3 DNA: TGTGCCAGCAGCGGACGACAGGGAGGGAACACTGAAGCTTTCTTT.